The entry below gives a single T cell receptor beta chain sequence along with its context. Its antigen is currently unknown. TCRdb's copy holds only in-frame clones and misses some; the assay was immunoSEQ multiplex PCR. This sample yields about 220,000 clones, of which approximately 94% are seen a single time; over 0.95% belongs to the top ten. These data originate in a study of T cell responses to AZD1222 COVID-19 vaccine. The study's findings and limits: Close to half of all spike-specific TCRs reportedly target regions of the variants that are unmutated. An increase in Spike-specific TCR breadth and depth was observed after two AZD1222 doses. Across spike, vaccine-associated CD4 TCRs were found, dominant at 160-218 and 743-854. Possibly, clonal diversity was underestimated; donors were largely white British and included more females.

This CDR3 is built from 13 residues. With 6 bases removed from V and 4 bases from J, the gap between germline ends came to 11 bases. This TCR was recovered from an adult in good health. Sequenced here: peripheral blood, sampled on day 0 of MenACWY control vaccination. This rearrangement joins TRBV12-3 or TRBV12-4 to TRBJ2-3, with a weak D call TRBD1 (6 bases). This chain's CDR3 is CASRSGVADTQYF. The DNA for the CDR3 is TGTGCCAGCAGATCAGGGGTCGCAGATACGCAGTATTTT.